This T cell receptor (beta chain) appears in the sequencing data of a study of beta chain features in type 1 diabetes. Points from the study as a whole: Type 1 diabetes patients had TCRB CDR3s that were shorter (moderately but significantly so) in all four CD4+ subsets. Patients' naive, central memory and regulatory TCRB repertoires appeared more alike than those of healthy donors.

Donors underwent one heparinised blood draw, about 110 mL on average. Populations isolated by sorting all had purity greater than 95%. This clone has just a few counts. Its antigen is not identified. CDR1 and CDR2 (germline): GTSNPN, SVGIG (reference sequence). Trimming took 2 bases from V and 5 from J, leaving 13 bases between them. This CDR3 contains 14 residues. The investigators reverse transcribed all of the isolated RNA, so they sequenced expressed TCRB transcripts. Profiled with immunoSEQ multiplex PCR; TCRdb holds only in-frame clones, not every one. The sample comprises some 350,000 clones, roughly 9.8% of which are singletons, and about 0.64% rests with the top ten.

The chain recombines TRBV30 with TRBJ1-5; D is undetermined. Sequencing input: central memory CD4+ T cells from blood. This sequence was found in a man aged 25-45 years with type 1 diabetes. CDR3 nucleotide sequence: TGTGCCTGGAGTACTTTCTTCGGTGATCAGCCCCAGCATTTT. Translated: CAWSTFFGDQPQHF. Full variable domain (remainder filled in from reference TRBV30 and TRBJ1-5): SQTIHQWPATLVQPVGSPLSLECTVEGTSNPNLYWYRQAAGRGLQLLFYSVGIGQISSEVPQNLSASRPQDRQFILSSKKLLLSDSGFYLCAWSTFFGDQPQHFGDGTRLSIL.